The sequence of this T cell receptor beta chain was determined in a study of cytomegalovirus exposure and HLA in healthy donors. Study-level findings and limits: Among the CMV-associated chains, three were confirmed in vitro as specific for CMV antigens. Among TCR sequences, most were rare, though some public TCRs appeared in many donors.

Clones were sequenced by immunoSEQ multiplex PCR, and TCRdb holds only the in-frame ones, with some missing. The sample holds 76,000 or so clones; nearly 95% are singletons and the top ten take 2.1%. With regard to this clone: The antigen remains unidentified.

This CDR3 comprises 15 residues. CDR1 is MNHNS, CDR2 SASEGT, per germline. V gave up 4 bases and J gave up 4 bases, with 11 bases separating them. The donors were in the approximately 120-subject validation cohort; that cohort was separate from the roughly 700-subject first cohort. This receptor was identified in a woman aged 18 to 35 in good health and CMV-seronegative. This sequence joins TRBV6-1 and TRBJ2-6; possible D gene TRBD1, 6 bases. The sample comprised PBMCs. The CDR3 reads CASSGRTAGANVLTF. The CDR3 DNA sequence: TGTGCCAGCAGTGGCCGGACAGCGGGGGCCAACGTCCTGACTTTC.